This is a list of T cell receptor beta chains from one sample in a study of cytomegalovirus exposure and HLA in healthy donors. The table came from immunoSEQ multiplex PCR; TCRdb's copy has only in-frame clones and leaves some out. Of approximately 130,000 clones in the sample, about 86% are singletons; the top ten hold more than 4%. Sequencing used PBMCs. The source of these receptors is a woman in her 30s in good health and CMV-seronegative. Both conserved end residues are part of each CDR3. Each record gives: J gene, clone size, V gene, D gene, CDR3 length, CDR3 DNA, CDR3 protein. The D gene is left open where the match is weak. The size field is filled for only some rows; it gives once, few, many or a size class.

J gene: TRBJ2-7
clone size: .
V gene: TRBV9
D gene: TRBD1
CDR3 length: 16
CDR3 DNA: TGTGCCAGCAGCGGAACTCCCGGGACAGGGGCCTACGAGCAGTACTTC
CDR3 protein: CASSGTPGTGAYEQYF

J gene: TRBJ1-1
clone size: few
V gene: TRBV4-2
D gene: .
CDR3 length: 15
CDR3 DNA: TGTGCCAGCAGCCAAGATGGACTCCTGAACACTGAAGCTTTCTTT
CDR3 protein: CASSQDGLLNTEAFF

J gene: TRBJ2-7
clone size: .
V gene: TRBV28
D gene: TRBD2
CDR3 length: 19
CDR3 DNA: TGTGCCAGCAGTTTGGGGGGTATGACTAGCGGGGCGAGGACCTACGAGCAGTACTTC
CDR3 protein: CASSLGGMTSGARTYEQYF

J gene: TRBJ2-7
clone size: .
V gene: TRBV7-8
D gene: TRBD2
CDR3 length: 15
CDR3 DNA: TGTGCCAGCAGCCAGCGGCTAGCGGGGATCTACGAGCAGTACTTC
CDR3 protein: CASSQRLAGIYEQYF

J gene: TRBJ2-4
clone size: .
V gene: TRBV2
D gene: .
CDR3 length: 14
CDR3 DNA: TGTGCCAGCATGGGGGGGCTAGCCAAAAACATTCAGTACTTC
CDR3 protein: CASMGGLAKNIQYF

J gene: TRBJ2-7
clone size: .
V gene: TRBV7-7
D gene: .
CDR3 length: 15
CDR3 DNA: TGTGCCAGCAGCCCGGGAGGACAGGGTGGATACGAGCAGTACTTC
CDR3 protein: CASSPGGQGGYEQYF

J gene: TRBJ1-5
clone size: .
V gene: TRBV15
D gene: .
CDR3 length: 14
CDR3 DNA: TGTGCCACCAGCAAAGGCAGGGACTATCAGCCCCAGCATTTT
CDR3 protein: CATSKGRDYQPQHF

J gene: TRBJ2-3
clone size: .
V gene: TRBV30
D gene: .
CDR3 length: 11
CDR3 DNA: TGTGCTCGGTCCCTCGCAGATACGCAGTATTTT
CDR3 protein: CARSLADTQYF

J gene: TRBJ2-4
clone size: .
V gene: TRBV30
D gene: .
CDR3 length: 14
CDR3 DNA: TGTGCCTGGAGTCCTGGTCTTGCGGGAAACATTCAGTACTTC
CDR3 protein: CAWSPGLAGNIQYF

J gene: TRBJ2-7
clone size: .
V gene: TRBV19
D gene: TRBD1
CDR3 length: 15
CDR3 DNA: TGTGCCAGTAGTGCCGGGACAGGGGGAAACTACGAGCAGTACTTC
CDR3 protein: CASSAGTGGNYEQYF